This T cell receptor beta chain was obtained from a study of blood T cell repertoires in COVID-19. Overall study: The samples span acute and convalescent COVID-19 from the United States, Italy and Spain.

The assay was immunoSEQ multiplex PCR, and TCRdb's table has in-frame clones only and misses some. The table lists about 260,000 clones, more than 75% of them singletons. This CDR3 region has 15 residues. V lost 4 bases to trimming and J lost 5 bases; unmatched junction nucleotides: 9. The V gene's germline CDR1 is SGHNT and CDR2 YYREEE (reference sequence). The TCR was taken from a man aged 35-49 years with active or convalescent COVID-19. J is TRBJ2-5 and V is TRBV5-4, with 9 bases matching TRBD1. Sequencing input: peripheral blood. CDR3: CASSLRNRGLETQYF. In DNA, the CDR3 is TGTGCCAGCAGCCTCCGCAACAGGGGGCTGGAGACCCAGTACTTC. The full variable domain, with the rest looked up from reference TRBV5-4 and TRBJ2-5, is ETGVTQSPTHLIKTRGQQVTLRCSSQSGHNTVSWYQQALGQGPQFIFQYYREEENGRGNFPPRFSGLQFPNYSSELNVNALELDDSALYLCASSLRNRGLETQYFGPGTRLLVL.